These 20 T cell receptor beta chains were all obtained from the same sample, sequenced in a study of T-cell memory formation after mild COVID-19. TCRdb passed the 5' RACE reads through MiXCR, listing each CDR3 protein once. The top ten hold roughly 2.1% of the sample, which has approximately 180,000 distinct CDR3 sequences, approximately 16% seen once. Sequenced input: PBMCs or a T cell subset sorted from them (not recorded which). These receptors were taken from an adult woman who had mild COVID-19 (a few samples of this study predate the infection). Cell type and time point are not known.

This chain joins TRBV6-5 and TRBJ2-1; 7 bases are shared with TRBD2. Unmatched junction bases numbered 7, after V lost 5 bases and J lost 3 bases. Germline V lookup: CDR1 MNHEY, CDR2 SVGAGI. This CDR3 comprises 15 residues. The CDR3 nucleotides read TGTGCCAGCAGTCGTTTGGGGGGGTACTACAATGAGCAGTTCTTC. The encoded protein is CASSRLGGYYNEQFF.

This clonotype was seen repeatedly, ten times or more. CDR3 in DNA: TGTGCCAGCAGCTTAGCGGCGGGACAGCCCCAGCATTTT. Translated, it gives CASSLAAGQPQHF. This chain links TRBV7-9 with TRBJ1-5; D is unclear. V was trimmed by 0 bases and J by 7 bases, leaving 7 bases between them. CDR1 SEHNR and CDR2 FQNEAQ come from the germline V gene (reference sequence). The CDR3 runs 13 residues.

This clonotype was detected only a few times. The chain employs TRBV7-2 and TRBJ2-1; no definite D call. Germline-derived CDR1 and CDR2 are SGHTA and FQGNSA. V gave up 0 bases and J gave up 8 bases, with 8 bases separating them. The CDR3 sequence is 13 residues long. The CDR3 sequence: CASSLARADEQFF. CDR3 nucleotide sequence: TGTGCCAGCAGCTTAGCCCGAGCCGATGAGCAGTTCTTC.

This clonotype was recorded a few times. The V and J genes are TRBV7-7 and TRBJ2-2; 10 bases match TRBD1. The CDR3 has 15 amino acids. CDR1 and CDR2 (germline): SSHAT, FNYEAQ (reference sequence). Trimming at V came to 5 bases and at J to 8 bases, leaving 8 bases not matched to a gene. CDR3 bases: TGTGCCAGCAGCGCAGGGACAGGGGCACCGGGGGAGCTGTTTTTT. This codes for CASSAGTGAPGELFF.

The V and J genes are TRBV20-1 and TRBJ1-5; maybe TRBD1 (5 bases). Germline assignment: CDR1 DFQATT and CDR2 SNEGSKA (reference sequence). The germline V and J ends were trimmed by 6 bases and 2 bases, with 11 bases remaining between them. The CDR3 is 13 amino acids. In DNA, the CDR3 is TGCAGTGCCCCAGGGAGCGGCAATCAGCCCCAGCATTTT. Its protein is CSAPGSGNQPQHF.

DNA of the CDR3: TGTGCCATCAGGGGAGGACAGGGGGCTAATTCACCCCTCCACTTT. Protein: CAIRGGQGANSPLHF. This chain joins TRBV10-3 and TRBJ1-6; TRBD1 aligns across 11 bases. V lost 6 bases, J lost 6 bases, and 4 bases stayed unmatched. Germline V gene sequence: CDR1 ENHRY, CDR2 SYGVKD. There are 15 residues in the CDR3.

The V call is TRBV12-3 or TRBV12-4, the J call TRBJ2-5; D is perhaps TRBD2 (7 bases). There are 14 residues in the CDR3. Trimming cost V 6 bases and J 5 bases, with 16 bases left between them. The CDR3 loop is CASRLGGGAETQYF. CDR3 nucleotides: TGTGCCAGCAGACTGGGGGGGGGCGCGGAGACCCAGTACTTC.

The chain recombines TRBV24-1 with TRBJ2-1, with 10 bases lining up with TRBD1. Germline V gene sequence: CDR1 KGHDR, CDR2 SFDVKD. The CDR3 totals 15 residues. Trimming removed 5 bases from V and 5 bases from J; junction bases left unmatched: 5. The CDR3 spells CATSVRQGADNEQFF. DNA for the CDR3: TGTGCCACCAGTGTGAGACAGGGGGCCGACAATGAGCAGTTCTTC.

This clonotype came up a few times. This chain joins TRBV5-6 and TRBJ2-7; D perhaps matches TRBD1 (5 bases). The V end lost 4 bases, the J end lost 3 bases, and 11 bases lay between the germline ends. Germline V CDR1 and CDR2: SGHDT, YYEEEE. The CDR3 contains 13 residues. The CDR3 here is CASSLPDSYEQYF. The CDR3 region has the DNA TGTGCCAGCAGCCTACCTGACAGCTACGAGCAGTACTTC.

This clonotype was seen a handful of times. CDR3 bases: TGCAGTGCCCCGAACAGGGAAAGGACTGAAGCTTTCTTT. Residues: CSAPNRERTEAFF. This chain links TRBV20-1 with TRBJ1-1, with a tentative D call TRBD1 (6 bases). The CDR3 is made up of 13 amino acids. Per germline, CDR1 DFQATT and CDR2 SNEGSKA (reference sequence). Between the trimmed V and J ends, which lost 6 bases and 5 bases, there was a span of 16 bases.

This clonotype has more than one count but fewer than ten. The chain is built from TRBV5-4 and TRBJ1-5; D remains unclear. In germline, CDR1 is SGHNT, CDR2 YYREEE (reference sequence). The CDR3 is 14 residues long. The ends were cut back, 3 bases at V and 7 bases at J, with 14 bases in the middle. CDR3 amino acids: CASSSGPHEQPQHF. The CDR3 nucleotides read TGTGCCAGCAGCTCCGGACCCCACGAACAGCCCCAGCATTTT.

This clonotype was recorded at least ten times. CDR3 sequence (DNA): TGTGCCAGCTTAGGGCTAGCGGAATGGGAGACCCAGTACTTC. As protein: CASLGLAEWETQYF. J is TRBJ2-5 and V is TRBV12-3 or TRBV12-4; 7 bases agree with TRBD2. V lost 8 bases to trimming and J lost 5 bases; unmatched junction nucleotides: 11. The CDR3 runs to 14 residues.

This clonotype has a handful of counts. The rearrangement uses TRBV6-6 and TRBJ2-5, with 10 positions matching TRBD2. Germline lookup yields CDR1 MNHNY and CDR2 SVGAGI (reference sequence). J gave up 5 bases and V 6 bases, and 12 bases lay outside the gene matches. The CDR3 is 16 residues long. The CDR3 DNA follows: TGTGCCAGCAGGCCCCCTTCTAGCGGGGGTAGGGAGACCCAGTACTTC. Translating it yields CASRPPSSGGRETQYF.

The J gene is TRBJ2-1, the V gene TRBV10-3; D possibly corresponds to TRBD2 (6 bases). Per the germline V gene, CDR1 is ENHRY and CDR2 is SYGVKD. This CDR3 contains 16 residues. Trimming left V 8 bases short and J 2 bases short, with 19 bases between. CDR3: CAIASRGLPTYNEQFF. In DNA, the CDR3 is TGTGCCATCGCCTCCCGCGGACTACCGACCTACAATGAGCAGTTCTTC.

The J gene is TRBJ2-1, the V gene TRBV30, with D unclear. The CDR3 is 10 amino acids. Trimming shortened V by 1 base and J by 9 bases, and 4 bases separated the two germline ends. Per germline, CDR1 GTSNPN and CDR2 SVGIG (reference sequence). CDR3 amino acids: CAWSASEQFF. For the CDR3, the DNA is TGTGCCTGGAGTGCGAGTGAGCAGTTCTTC.

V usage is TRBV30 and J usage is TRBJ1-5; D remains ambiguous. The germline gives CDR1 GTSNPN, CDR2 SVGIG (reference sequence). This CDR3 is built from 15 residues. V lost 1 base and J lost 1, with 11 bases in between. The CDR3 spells CAWSEGYTSNQPQHF. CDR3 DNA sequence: TGTGCCTGGAGTGAAGGGTACACGAGCAATCAGCCCCAGCATTTT.

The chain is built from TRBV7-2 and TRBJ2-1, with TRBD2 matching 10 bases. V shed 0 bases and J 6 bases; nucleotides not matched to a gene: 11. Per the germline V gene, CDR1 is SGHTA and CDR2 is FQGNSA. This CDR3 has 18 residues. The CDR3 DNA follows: TGTGCCAGCAGCTTAGCGCCAGGAACCCGGACTAGCGGCAATGAGCAGTTCTTC. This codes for CASSLAPGTRTSGNEQFF.

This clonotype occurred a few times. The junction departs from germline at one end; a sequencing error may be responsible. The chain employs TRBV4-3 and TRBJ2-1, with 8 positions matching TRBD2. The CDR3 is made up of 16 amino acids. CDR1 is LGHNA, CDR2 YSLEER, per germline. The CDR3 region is CASSPLSGTSGSLVVF. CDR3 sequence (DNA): TGCGCCAGCAGCCCACTATCTGGCACTAGCGGAAGCCTGGTGGTCTTC.

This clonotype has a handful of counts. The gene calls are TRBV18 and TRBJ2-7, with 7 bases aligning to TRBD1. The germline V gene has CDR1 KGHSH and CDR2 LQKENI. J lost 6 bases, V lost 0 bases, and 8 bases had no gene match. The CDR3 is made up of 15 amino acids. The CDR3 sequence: CASSPPERGRTEQYF. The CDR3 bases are TGTGCCAGCTCACCACCGGAAAGGGGGCGCACCGAGCAGTACTTC.

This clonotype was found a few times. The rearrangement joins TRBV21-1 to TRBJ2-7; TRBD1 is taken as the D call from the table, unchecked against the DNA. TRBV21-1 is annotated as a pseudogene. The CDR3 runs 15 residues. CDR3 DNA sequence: TGTGCCAGCAGCAAATTCGGCAGGGGGCCCTACGAGCAGTACTTC. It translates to CASSKFGRGPYEQYF.